The 22 T cell receptor beta chains below come from one sample, sequenced in a study of CD8 T cells in ankylosing spondylitis. TCRdb called the 5' RACE reads again in MiXCR, with one record for every CDR3 protein. The top ten hold 0.45% to 0.6% of the sample, which has 700,000 to 850,000 distinct CDR3 sequences, about 12% seen once. No cognate antigen is known for these TCRs. Study-wide results and limits: Characteristic of ankylosing spondylitis blood, it appeared, was a TCR beta motif comprising about eight highly homologous variants.

The sample taken for sequencing was blood, either unsorted or a sorted T cell fraction (not recorded which). These receptors were collected from a male donor with ankylosing spondylitis.

This clonotype was seen a few times. The chain couples TRBV11-2 to TRBJ1-5; D perhaps matches TRBD1 (5 bases). The CDR3 has 18 residues. Deletions cut 0 bases from V and 0 bases from J, with 15 bases between. Germline CDR1 reads SGHAT; CDR2 reads FQNNGV. The DNA of the CDR3 is TGTGCCAGCAGCTTAGATCGGGGGGGTTTCGGTAGCAATCAGCCCCAGCATTTT. It specifies CASSLDRGGFGSNQPQHF.

The chain uses TRBV15 and TRBJ2-5; D unclear. The V gene lost 1 base and the J gene lost 3 bases, with 6 bases spanning the gap. Germline loops: CDR1 LNHNV, CDR2 YYDKDF (reference sequence). This CDR3 contains 13 residues. The DNA of the CDR3 is TGTGCCACCAGCAGAGGGGTAGAAGAGACCCAGTACTTC. Protein sequence: CATSRGVEETQYF.

This clonotype was seen a handful of times. This rearrangement joins TRBV5-1 to TRBJ2-1; D remains unclear. V shed 2 bases and J shed 9 bases, with 15 bases lying between them. This CDR3 region has 14 residues. Germline V gene sequence: CDR1 SGHRS, CDR2 YFSETQ. CDR3 bases: TGCGCCAGCAGCTTCGACCAGGAAGCTTTTGAGCAGTTCTTC. As protein: CASSFDQEAFEQFF.

This clonotype was seen repeatedly, ten times or more. This sequence joins TRBV29-1 and TRBJ1-1; unclear D gene. The CDR3 contains 15 residues. Germline V gene data show CDR1 as SQVTM and CDR2 as ANQGSEA. With 4 bases removed from V and 2 bases from J, the gap between germline ends came to 17 bases. In DNA, the CDR3 is TGCAGCGTTGCCAGACGACTCAGCCTTAACACTGAAGCTTTCTTT. Amino acids: CSVARRLSLNTEAFF.

There are a few counts of this clonotype. The chain couples TRBV20-1 to TRBJ2-7, with TRBD2 matching 8 bases. Germline trimming cut 3 bases from V and 2 bases from J; bases unmatched to any gene: 9. Germline values: CDR1 DFQATT, CDR2 SNEGSKA (reference sequence). The CDR3 runs 15 residues. CDR3 nucleotide sequence: TGCAGTGCTAGTCTTACGGGAGGGGGGCCCTACGAGCAGTACTTC. Protein product: CSASLTGGGPYEQYF.

A remark on this clonotype: This may stem from a read error, because a much larger clone lies one nucleotide away. The CDR3 ends on some other residue instead of the conserved phenylalanine or tryptophan, so this is likely a read error. This chain joins TRBV10-3 and TRBJ1-1; D ambiguous. CDR1 is ENHRY and CDR2 is SYGVKD in the germline V gene. The CDR3 covers 13 residues. V was pared by 8 bases and J by 1 base, with 11 bases between. This CDR3 is CAISWGTNTEAFI. CDR3 sequence (DNA): TGTGCCATCTCTTGGGGAACGAACACTGAAGCTTTCATT.

The chain couples TRBV4-3 to TRBJ1-4, with a possible D match to TRBD1 (6 bases). The CDR3 covers 14 residues. V gave up 3 bases and J gave up 4 bases, with 9 bases separating them. The germline gives CDR1 LGHNA, CDR2 YSLEER. CDR3 residues: CASSHRGLNEKLFF. Here the CDR3 DNA reads TGCGCCAGCAGCCATCGGGGGCTTAATGAAAAACTGTTTTTT.

This clonotype was seen a few times. J is TRBJ2-7 and V is TRBV6-5, with D perhaps matching TRBD1 (6 bases). Trimming shortened V by 2 bases and J by 5 bases, and 16 bases separated the two germline ends. Germline loops: CDR1 MNHEY, CDR2 SVGAGI. This CDR3 is 15 amino acids long. The CDR3 region has the DNA TGTGCCAGCAGTTACCCCGACAGGTGGGCGAACGAGCAGTACTTC. Its protein product is CASSYPDRWANEQYF.

The CDR3 reads CASSVSSSGASTDTQYF. CDR3 DNA: TGTGCCAGCAGCGTATCTTCTAGCGGGGCTAGCACAGATACGCAGTATTTT. The rearrangement joins TRBV9 to TRBJ2-3; 9 nucleotides agree with TRBD2. Germline CDR1 is SGDLS and CDR2 is YYNGEE. This CDR3 spans 17 amino acids. V shed 1 base, J shed 0 bases, and the junction held 6 bases outside the gene matches.

This clonotype was observed a few times. CDR3 in DNA: TGTGCCAGCAGCTCCGTGGAGGACACTGAAGCTTTCTTT. It translates to CASSSVEDTEAFF. The V call is TRBV2, the J call TRBJ1-1; D is unresolved. This CDR3 has 13 amino acids. V was trimmed by 6 bases and J by 3 bases, leaving 11 bases between them. The V gene's germline CDR1 is SNHLY and CDR2 FYNNEI.

The chain is built from TRBV6-5 and TRBJ2-7, with D unresolved. The germline V gene has CDR1 MNHEY and CDR2 SVGAGI. The CDR3 runs 12 residues. V lost 4 bases and J lost 7, with 11 bases in between. DNA for the CDR3: TGTGCCAGCAGTTTATTTCAGGAGGAGCAGTACTTC. Its translation: CASSLFQEEQYF.

The CDR3 coding sequence is TGCGCCAGCAGCCCGAGGACTAGCGACGATCACGAGCAGTACTTC. This gives the protein CASSPRTSDDHEQYF. The chain combines TRBV5-1 with TRBJ2-7; 9 nucleotides line up with TRBD2. Losses at the gene ends were 4 bases for V and 5 bases for J; bases not matched to a gene: 10. The CDR3 loop spans 15 amino acids. Germline V CDR1 and CDR2: SGHRS, YFSETQ.

This clonotype was observed a few times. The V gene is TRBV20-1, the J gene TRBJ2-1; a weak D match, TRBD2 (6 bases). CDR1 and CDR2 from the germline V gene are DFQATT and SNEGSKA (reference sequence). The CDR3 is made up of 15 amino acids. V was trimmed by 6 bases and J by 1 base, leaving 16 bases between them. CDR3 loop: CSALRAGGSYNEQFF. CDR3 coding DNA: TGCAGTGCCCTCCGTGCCGGGGGATCCTACAATGAGCAGTTCTTC.

The V call is TRBV11-3, the J call TRBJ2-1; the D call may be TRBD1 or TRBD2 (5 bases each). Germline loops: CDR1 SGHNT, CDR2 YENEEA. CDR3 length equals 13 residues. The ends were cut back, 0 bases at V and 7 bases at J, with 7 bases in the middle. In DNA, the CDR3 is TGTGCCAGCAGCTTAGAAGAGGGGAATGAGCAGTTCTTC. It translates to CASSLEEGNEQFF.

The chain is built from TRBV20-1 and TRBJ2-7; D is possibly TRBD2 (6 bases). This CDR3 spans 13 amino acids. Trimming cost V 4 bases and J 4 bases, with 14 bases left between them. Germline V lookup: CDR1 DFQATT, CDR2 SNEGSKA (reference sequence). The CDR3 region has the DNA TGCAGTGCTACTCCCGCGGGAAGGTACGAGCAGTACTTC. It yields the protein CSATPAGRYEQYF.

This clonotype occurred a few times. The chain uses TRBV6-4 and TRBJ2-5; D is uncertain. Trimming shortened V by 3 bases and J by 2 bases, and 7 bases separated the two germline ends. This CDR3 region has 13 residues. Germline V gene data show CDR1 as MRHNA and CDR2 as SNTAGT. Here the CDR3 reads CASSENEQETQYF. Here the CDR3 DNA reads TGTGCCAGCAGTGAGAACGAGCAAGAGACCCAGTACTTC.

The chain couples TRBV7-2 to TRBJ2-2; no reliable D call. Per the germline V gene, CDR1 is SGHTA and CDR2 is FQGNSA. The CDR3 runs to 13 residues. V was cut by 5 bases and J by 3 bases, with 7 bases left in between. The CDR3 spells CASSRLYTGELFF. The CDR3 nucleotides are TGTGCCAGCAGCCGACTTTACACCGGGGAGCTGTTTTTT.

The genes are TRBV20-1 and TRBJ2-1, with 11 nucleotides matching TRBD2. The CDR3 runs to 11 residues. Germline V gene lookup returns CDR1 DFQATT and CDR2 SNEGSKA (reference sequence). CDR3 region: CGTSGNNEQFF. In DNA, the CDR3 is TGCGGGACTAGCGGAAACAATGAGCAGTTCTTC.

This clonotype was counted a few times. The chain joins TRBV6-2 or TRBV6-3 to TRBJ1-5; 11 bases fit TRBD1. V lost 6 bases to trimming and J lost 9 bases; unmatched junction nucleotides: 13. The germline CDR1 and CDR2 sequences are MNHEY and SVGEGT. The CDR3 consists of 16 residues. CDR3 in DNA: TGTGCCAGCAGCGGGCGACCGGGACAGGGGGTATGGCCCCAGCATTTT. Translation gives CASSGRPGQGVWPQHF.

This chain links TRBV6-5 with TRBJ2-2; 7 bases are a match to TRBD1. Trimming removed 0 bases from V and 6 bases from J; junction bases left unmatched: 7. Looked up from germline, CDR1 is MNHEY and CDR2 is SVGAGI. The CDR3 spans 16 residues. Here the CDR3 reads CASSYSYRGESGELFF. In DNA form, the CDR3 reads TGTGCCAGCAGTTACTCGTACAGGGGAGAGTCCGGGGAGCTGTTTTTT.

This chain connects TRBV18 to TRBJ1-5; 7 bases fit TRBD1. Trimming at V came to 6 bases and at J to 4 bases, leaving 9 bases not matched to a gene. CDR3 length equals 15 residues. Germline CDR1 is KGHSH and CDR2 is LQKENI. The CDR3 reads CASSPGQQGNQPQHF. Written as DNA, the CDR3 is TGTGCCAGCTCCCCTGGGCAACAGGGGAATCAGCCCCAGCATTTT. The whole variable domain, remainder taken from reference TRBV18 and TRBJ1-5, is NAGVMQNPRHLVRRRGQEARLRCSPMKGHSHVYWYRQLPEEGLKFMVYLQKENIIDESGMPKERFSAEFPKEGPSILRIQQVVRGDSAAYFCASSPGQQGNQPQHFGDGTRLSIL.

This clonotype has just a few counts. The CDR3 nucleotides read TGCGCCAGCAGCTTGGGACCCGCTTTTGGAACTGAAGCTTTCTTT. Protein product: CASSLGPAFGTEAFF. The J gene is TRBJ1-1, the V gene TRBV5-1, with D hard to call. This CDR3 has 15 amino acids. V lost 0 bases to trimming and J lost 5 bases, with 14 bases between them. The V gene's germline CDR1 is SGHRS and CDR2 YFSETQ.